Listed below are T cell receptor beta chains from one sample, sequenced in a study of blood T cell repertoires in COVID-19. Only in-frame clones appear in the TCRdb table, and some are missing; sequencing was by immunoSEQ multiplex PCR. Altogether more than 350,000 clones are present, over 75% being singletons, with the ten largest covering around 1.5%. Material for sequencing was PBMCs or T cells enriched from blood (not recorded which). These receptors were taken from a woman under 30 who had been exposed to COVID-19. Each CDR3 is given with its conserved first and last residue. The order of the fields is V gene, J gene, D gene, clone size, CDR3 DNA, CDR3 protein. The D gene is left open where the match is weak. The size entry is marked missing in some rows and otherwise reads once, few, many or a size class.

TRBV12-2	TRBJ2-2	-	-	TGTGCAAGTCGCTTAAGCTGCGGGAGGGCCCCCGGGGAGCTGTTTTTT	CASRLSCGRAPGELFF
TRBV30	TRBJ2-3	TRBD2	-	TGTGCCTGGAGTCGAGGGGTAGCGGGGAACACAGATACGCAGTATTTT	CAWSRGVAGNTDTQYF
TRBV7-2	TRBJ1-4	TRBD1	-	TGTGCCAGCAGCTTACGGGGGACAGTAGCTTCAACTAATGAAAAACTGTTTTTT	CASSLRGTVASTNEKLFF
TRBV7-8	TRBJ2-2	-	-	TGTGCCAGCACCCTCCGGAACAGGGATGGCGGGGAGCTGTTTTTT	CASTLRNRDGGELFF
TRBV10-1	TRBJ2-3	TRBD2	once	TGCGCCAGCAGTAAGAACATAGCGGGAGGCAGCACAGATACGCAGTATTTT	CASSKNIAGGSTDTQYF
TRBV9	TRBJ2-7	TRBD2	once	TGTGCCAGCAGCGTTATCGGGGGGTCCAGCGAGCAGTACTTC	CASSVIGGSSEQYF
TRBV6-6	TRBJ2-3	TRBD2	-	TGTGCCAGCAGACCCCCCGGGACTATTACCACAGATACGCAGTATTTT	CASRPPGTITTDTQYF
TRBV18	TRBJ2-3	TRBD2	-	TGTGCCAGCTCACCGCAACTAGCGAGAGGCACAGATACGCAGTATTTT	CASSPQLARGTDTQYF
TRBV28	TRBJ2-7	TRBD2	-	TGTGCCAGCAGTTTGAGGGGACTAGCGGGGGGTACCTACGAGCAGTACTTC	CASSLRGLAGGTYEQYF
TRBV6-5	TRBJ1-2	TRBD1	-	TGTGCCAGCAGTTACGAGGGACAGGGGCCCTCCTATGGCTACACCTTC	CASSYEGQGPSYGYTF
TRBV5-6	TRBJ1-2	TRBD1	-	TGTGCCAGCAGCTTGGCCTTGGGACAGGGATATTATGGCTACACCTTC	CASSLALGQGYYGYTF
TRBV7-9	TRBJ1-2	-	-	TGTGCCAGCAGCTTTGAGGGTTATGGCTACACCTTC	CASSFEGYGYTF
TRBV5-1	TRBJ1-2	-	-	TGCGCCAGCACCGAGGGGCGGGGAGGCTACACCTTC	CASTEGRGGYTF
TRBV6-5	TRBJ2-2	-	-	TGTGCCAGCAGTCGACAGAGCGCGAACACCGGGGAGCTGTTTTTT	CASSRQSANTGELFF
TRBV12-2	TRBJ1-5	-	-	TGTGCAAGTCGCTTATCGGTACATGGCGGGCAGCCCCAGCATTTT	CASRLSVHGGQPQHF
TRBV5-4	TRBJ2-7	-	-	TGTGCCAGCAGCTCGCAGGACAATGCCTACGAGCAGTACTTC	CASSSQDNAYEQYF
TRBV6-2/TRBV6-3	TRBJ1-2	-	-	TGTGCCAGCAGTTACAGCCGACAGGAGGTAAACTATGGCTACACCTTC	CASSYSRQEVNYGYTF
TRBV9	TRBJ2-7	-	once	TGTGCCAGCTCTGGAGGGTCAGGATACGAGCAGTACTTC	CASSGGSGYEQYF
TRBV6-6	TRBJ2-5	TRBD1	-	TGTGCCAGCAGCCGACCCAGACAGGGGTCGGGCCAAGAGACCCAGTACTTC	CASSRPRQGSGQETQYF
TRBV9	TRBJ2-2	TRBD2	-	TGTGCCAGCAGCGTAGGACTAGCGGGAATAAACACCGGGGAGCTGTTTTTT	CASSVGLAGINTGELFF
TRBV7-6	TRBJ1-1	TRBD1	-	TGTGCCAGCAGCCCGACAGGGGGAACAGGGAACACTGAAGCTTTCTTT	CASSPTGGTGNTEAFF
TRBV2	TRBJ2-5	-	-	TGTGCCAGCAGTGAAGTAGGGGCCCCCGGGGAGACCCAGTACTTC	CASSEVGAPGETQYF
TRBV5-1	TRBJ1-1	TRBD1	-	TGCGCCAGCAGCCTGGGGACAGGGGGCCTCACTGAAGCTTTCTTT	CASSLGTGGLTEAFF
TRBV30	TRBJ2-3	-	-	TGTGCCTGGAGTGTACTAGCCTCCACAGATACGCAGTATTTT	CAWSVLASTDTQYF
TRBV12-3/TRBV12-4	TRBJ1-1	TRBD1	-	TGTGCCAGCAGTTTAAGACAGGGGGCTGAAGCTTTCTTT	CASSLRQGAEAFF
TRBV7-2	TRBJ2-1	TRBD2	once	TGTGCCAGCAGCTTTGGAAGCGGGGGATTCTACAATGAGCAGTTCTTC	CASSFGSGGFYNEQFF
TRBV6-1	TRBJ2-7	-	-	TGTGCCAGCAGAAGTACAGGATACGAGCAGTACTTC	CASRSTGYEQYF
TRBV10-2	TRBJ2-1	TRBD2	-	TGCGCCAGCAGCCCCGGGACTAGCGGGAGCAATGAGCAGTTCTTC	CASSPGTSGSNEQFF
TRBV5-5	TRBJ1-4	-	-	TGTGCCAGCAGCTTGTGGAGCGGGGAAGGAAAACTGTTTTTT	CASSLWSGEGKLFF
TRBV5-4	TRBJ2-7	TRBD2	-	TGTGCCAGCAGTCCGGGTATGGCTAGCGGGACCTACGAGCAGTACTTC	CASSPGMASGTYEQYF
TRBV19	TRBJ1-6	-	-	TGTGCCAGTTCCATAGGCCAGGGGCGCTTCCTGAGCTCCTATAATTCACCCCTCCACTTT	CASSIGQGRFLSSYNSPLHF
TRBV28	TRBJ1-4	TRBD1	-	TGTGCCAGCAGTTTATTACAGGGGGTTAATGAAAAACTGTTTTTT	CASSLLQGVNEKLFF
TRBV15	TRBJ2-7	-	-	TGTGCCACCAGCAGGGGGGACATCACCTACGAGCAGTACTTC	CATSRGDITYEQYF
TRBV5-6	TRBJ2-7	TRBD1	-	TGTGCCAGCAGCCCGGGACAGCTAAGCTCCTACGAGCAGTACTTC	CASSPGQLSSYEQYF
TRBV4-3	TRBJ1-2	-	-	TGCGCCAGCAGCCAAGATTGGCAGATCACTAACTATGGCTACACCTTC	CASSQDWQITNYGYTF
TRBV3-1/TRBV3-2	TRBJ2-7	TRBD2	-	TGTGCCAGCAGCCACACCGGGACTAACCCCTACGAGCAGTACTTC	CASSHTGTNPYEQYF
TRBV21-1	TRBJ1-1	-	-	TGTGCCAGCAGCAAAGGAGCCTTGTGTATGAACACTGAAGCTTTCTTT	CASSKGALCMNTEAFF
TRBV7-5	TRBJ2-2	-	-	TGTGTCAGAAGCTTAGTATGCGGAACCGGGGAGCTGTTTTTT	CVRSLVCGTGELFF
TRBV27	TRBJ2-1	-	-	TGTGCCAGCGGCCTCCCGGGACTGAGTGAGCAGTTCTTC	CASGLPGLSEQFF
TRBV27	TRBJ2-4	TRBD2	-	TGTGCCAGCAGTACCGGGACTAGCGGAGCCAAAAACATTCAGTACTTC	CASSTGTSGAKNIQYF
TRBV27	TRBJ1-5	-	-	TGTGCCAGCCGCCAAAGGGGTTCGCCCCAGCATTTT	CASRQRGSPQHF
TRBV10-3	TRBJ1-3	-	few	TGTGCCATCAGTGGAGGTTCCCTCTCTGGAAACACCATATATTTT	CAISGGSLSGNTIYF
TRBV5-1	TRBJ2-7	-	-	TGCGCCAGCAGCTTGACCGGAGATGCCTACGAGCAGTACTTC	CASSLTGDAYEQYF
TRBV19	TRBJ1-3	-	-	TGTGCCAGTAGGACCGGAGGTTTCTCTGGAAACACCATATATTTT	CASRTGGFSGNTIYF
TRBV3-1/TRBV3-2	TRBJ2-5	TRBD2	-	TGTGCCAGCAGCCAATTAGAGGGGCTAGCGGGGCTGGAGACCCAGTACTTC	CASSQLEGLAGLETQYF
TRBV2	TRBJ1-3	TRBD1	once	TGTGCCAGCAGGATGGACAGGGCCTCTGGAAACACCATATATTTT	CASRMDRASGNTIYF